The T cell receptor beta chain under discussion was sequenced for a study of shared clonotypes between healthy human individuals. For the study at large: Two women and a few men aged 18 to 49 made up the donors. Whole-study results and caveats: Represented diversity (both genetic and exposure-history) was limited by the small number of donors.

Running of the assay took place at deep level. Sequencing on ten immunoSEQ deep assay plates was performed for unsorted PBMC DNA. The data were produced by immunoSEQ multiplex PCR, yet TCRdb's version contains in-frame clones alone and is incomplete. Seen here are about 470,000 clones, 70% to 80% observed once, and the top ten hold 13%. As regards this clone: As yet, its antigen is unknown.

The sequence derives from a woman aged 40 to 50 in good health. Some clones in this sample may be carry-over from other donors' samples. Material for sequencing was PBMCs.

CDR3 region: CASSEARNQPQHF. The CDR3 DNA follows: TGTGCCAGTAGTGAAGCAAGAAATCAGCCCCAGCATTTT. The rearrangement joins TRBV19 to TRBJ1-5; D is unresolved. V lost 5 bases and J 4 bases, leaving 9 bases between the germline ends. Germline lookup yields CDR1 LNHDA and CDR2 SQIVND (reference sequence). This CDR3 spans 13 amino acids. Together with reference TRBV19 and TRBJ1-5, the CDR3 gives the full variable domain: DGGITQSPKYLFRKEGQNVTLSCEQNLNHDAMYWYRQDPGQGLRLIYYSQIVNDFQKGDIAEGYSVSREKKESFPLTVTSAQKNPTAFYLCASSEARNQPQHFGDGTRLSIL.